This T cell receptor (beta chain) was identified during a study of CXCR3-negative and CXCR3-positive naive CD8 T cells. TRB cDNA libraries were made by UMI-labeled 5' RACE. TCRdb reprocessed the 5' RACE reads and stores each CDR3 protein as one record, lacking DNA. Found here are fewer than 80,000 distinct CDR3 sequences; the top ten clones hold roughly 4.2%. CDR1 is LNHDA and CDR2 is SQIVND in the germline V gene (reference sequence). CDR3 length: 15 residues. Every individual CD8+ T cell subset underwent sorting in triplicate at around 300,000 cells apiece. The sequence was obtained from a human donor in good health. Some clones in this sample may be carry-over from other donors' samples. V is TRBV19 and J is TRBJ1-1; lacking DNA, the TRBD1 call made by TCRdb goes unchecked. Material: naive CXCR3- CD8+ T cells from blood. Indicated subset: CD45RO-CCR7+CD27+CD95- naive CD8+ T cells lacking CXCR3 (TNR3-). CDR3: CASSRVPPWNTEAFF.